What follows are 10 T cell receptor beta chains derived from one specimen sequenced in a study of T cells in Graves' hyperthyroidism and ophthalmopathy. Authors of the study amplified TCR beta CDR3 regions from RNA transcripts. A set of HTBI primers served as the primers for a first-round RT-PCR of the TCR CDR3. TCRdb re-called the multiplex PCR reads through MiXCR, storing one row per CDR3 protein. Of approximately 370,000 distinct CDR3 sequences listed, about 17% are singletons. Material for sequencing was blood. The receptors here all came from a woman in her twenties or thirties with Graves' hyperthyroidism that later progressed to Graves' ophthalmopathy.

The chain couples TRBV20-1 to TRBJ1-2, with 7 positions matching TRBD1. The CDR3 is 13 residues long. CDR1 and CDR2 from the germline V gene are DFQATT and SNEGSKA (reference sequence). Trimming took 6 bases from V and 0 from J; bases not matched to a gene: 4. For the CDR3, the DNA is TGCAGTGCCACGGGACAGTCTAACTATGGCTACACCTTC. Protein sequence: CSATGQSNYGYTF.

At least ten counts were recorded for this clonotype. J is TRBJ1-6 and V is TRBV11-2; D ambiguous. Trimming removed 1 base from V and 6 bases from J, with 16 bases in between. Germline CDR1 is SGHAT and CDR2 is FQNNGV. The CDR3 is 17 residues long. The CDR3 bases are TGTGCCAGCAGCTTAGTTGGGCGTCCACCAAGTAATTCACCCCTCCACTTT. The encoded protein is CASSLVGRPPSNSPLHF.

In this sample, this clonotype turned up many times. The DNA of the CDR3 is TGTGCCAGCGGTCGGACGGCTAGCAATCAGCCCCAGCATTTT. Translating it yields CASGRTASNQPQHF. The rearrangement uses TRBV6-1 and TRBJ1-5; D is uncertain. The CDR3 runs to 14 residues. CDR1 is MNHNS, CDR2 SASEGT, per germline. V dropped 8 bases and J dropped 0 bases, with 11 bases sitting between them.

This clonotype was counted many times. The rearrangement uses TRBV20-1 and TRBJ1-5; D unclear. Germline assignment: CDR1 DFQATT and CDR2 SNEGSKA (reference sequence). V was pared by 2 bases and J by 2 bases, with 7 bases between. This CDR3 is built from 13 residues. The CDR3 region is CSARTVGNQPQHF. CDR3 nucleotide sequence: TGCAGTGCTAGAACCGTAGGCAATCAGCCCCAGCATTTT.

The chain recombines TRBV9 with TRBJ1-1; TRBD1 matches 8 bases. With 3 bases clipped from V and 3 bases from J, the junction kept 4 bases outside the gene matches. The germline V gene encodes CDR1 SGDLS and CDR2 YYNGEE. The CDR3 contains 14 residues. CDR3 bases: TGTGCCAGCAGCGAGACAGGGGCAGACACTGAAGCTTTCTTT. Its translation is CASSETGADTEAFF.

The sample holds many counts of this clonotype. The genes are TRBV20-1 and TRBJ2-3, with TRBD2 identical over 12 bases. The J segment lost 1 base and the V segment lost 6 bases, leaving 5 bases of the junction unmatched. The CDR3 runs to 15 residues. Germline V gene data show CDR1 as DFQATT and CDR2 as SNEGSKA (reference sequence). CDR3 nucleotide sequence: TGCAGTGCCCTAGCGGGGGGGCGTGGCACAGATACGCAGTATTTT. As protein: CSALAGGRGTDTQYF.

This clonotype has at least ten counts. The chain employs TRBV12-3 or TRBV12-4 and TRBJ2-2; possible D gene TRBD2, 5 bases. Between the trimmed V and J ends, which lost 5 bases and 2 bases, there was a span of 15 bases. The CDR3 length is 16 residues. The DNA for the CDR3 is TGTGCCAGCAGTACGCTTGGACTGGCAAACACCGGGGAGCTGTTTTTT. Protein sequence: CASSTLGLANTGELFF.

The J gene is TRBJ2-2, the V gene TRBV6-9; D may be TRBD1 (5 bases). The CDR3 extends over 17 amino acids. V lost 1 base and J lost 4, with 16 bases in between. Per germline, CDR1 MNHGY and CDR2 SVAAGI. The CDR3 loop reads CASSYLPAGKVTGELFF. The DNA of the CDR3 is TGTGCCAGCAGTTATTTACCTGCAGGGAAGGTCACCGGGGAGCTGTTTTTT.

This clonotype was observed many times. The chain joins TRBV28 to TRBJ2-5; D might be TRBD1 (6 bases). Trimming pared 6 bases from V and 5 bases from J, leaving 13 bases between. There are 13 residues in the CDR3. Germline V CDR1 and CDR2: MDHEN, SYDVKM. CDR3 DNA sequence: TGTGCCAGCAGGAACAGGGTTCTGGAGACCCAGTACTTC. It is translated as CASRNRVLETQYF.

This clonotype turned up a few times. J is TRBJ2-2 and V is TRBV7-9; TRBD1 agrees at 8 bases. The CDR3 loop spans 15 amino acids. Trimming removed 3 bases from V and 4 bases from J; junction bases left unmatched: 4. CDR1 and CDR2 (germline): SEHNR, FQNEAQ (reference sequence). The chain's CDR3 is CASSFHGQGTGELFF. For the CDR3, the DNA is TGTGCCAGCAGCTTTCACGGACAGGGCACCGGGGAGCTGTTTTTT.